These 5 T cell receptor beta chains were sequenced from one sample in a study of blood T cell repertoires in COVID-19. Profiled with immunoSEQ multiplex PCR; TCRdb holds only in-frame clones, not every one. This table has fewer than 150,000 clones, 75% to 85% appearing once. The sequencing sample was made of peripheral blood. The receptors derive from a woman of 80 years or more with acute or convalescent COVID-19.

V usage is TRBV30 and J usage is TRBJ2-1; the match to TRBD2 covers 11 bases. With V trimmed by 3 bases and J by 9 bases, 13 bases remained unmatched. Looked up from germline, CDR1 is GTSNPN and CDR2 is SVGIG (reference sequence). The CDR3 extends over 16 amino acids. The CDR3: CAWSENSGRANLEQFF. The DNA of the CDR3 is TGTGCCTGGAGCGAGAATAGCGGGAGGGCCAATCTTGAGCAGTTCTTC.

The chain uses TRBV5-5 and TRBJ2-7; 7 positions agree with TRBD1. Germline-derived CDR1 and CDR2 are SGHKS and YYEKEE (reference sequence). With 4 bases clipped from V and 4 bases from J, the junction kept 17 bases outside the gene matches. CDR3 length: 17 amino acids. Here the CDR3 reads CASSVLGQRPQIYEQYF. The CDR3, as DNA: TGTGCCAGCAGCGTCCTGGGACAGCGTCCTCAGATTTACGAGCAGTACTTC.

This chain connects TRBV6-5 to TRBJ2-7; 10 bases map to TRBD2. J lost 5 bases, V lost 0 bases, and 4 bases had no gene match. Germline V gives CDR1 MNHEY, CDR2 SVGAGI. This CDR3 has 15 residues. The CDR3 DNA follows: TGTGCCAGCAGTTACTCCCTAGCGGGAGTCCACGAGCAGTACTTC. It translates to CASSYSLAGVHEQYF.

The V call is TRBV2, the J call TRBJ2-5; 8 bases match TRBD2. The CDR3 sequence is 14 residues long. Germline CDR1 and CDR2: SNHLY and FYNNEI. The junction had 3 bases not matched to a gene; V was cut back by 2 bases and J by 4 bases. CDR3 in DNA: TGTGCCAGCAGTGAACGGCTAGCGGGAGAGACCCAGTACTTC. It translates to CASSERLAGETQYF.

The chain uses TRBV6-1 and TRBJ1-2; D remains unclear. Germline V gene data show CDR1 as MNHNS and CDR2 as SASEGT. The V and J ends lost 2 bases and 3 bases respectively, with 10 bases between them. CDR3 length: 14 residues. The CDR3 coding sequence is TGTGCCAGCAGTGAAAGTCAGGTCGACTATGGCTACACCTTC. Translated: CASSESQVDYGYTF.